This TCR beta chain was sequenced during a study of T cells in Graves' hyperthyroidism and ophthalmopathy. Study in general: Peripheral blood was collected at initial diagnosis, before any treatment.

This clonotype occurred a few times. CDR1 is MNHEY, CDR2 SVGEGT, per germline. Trimming took off 2 bases at V and 10 bases at J, with 6 bases between the two ends. The CDR3 loop spans 11 amino acids. Subjects with ophthalmopathy showed a Clinical Activity Score no lower than 3, a NOSPECS grade no lower than 4, and a duration shorter than 3 months. Uncontrolled infection, other autoimmune disease, pregnancy or lactation disqualified patients from enrolment. The diagnostic basis comprised clinical symptoms, serum thyroxine and TRAb, thyroid ultrasound and orbital computed tomography. Amplified TCR beta CDR3 regions derived from RNA transcripts. HTBI primers drove first-round RT-PCR of the TCR CDR3. Using its own MiXCR run on the multiplex PCR reads, TCRdb lists one record per CDR3 protein. The top ten clones hold around 13% of a sample with roughly 600,000 distinct CDR3 sequences, roughly 15% of them seen once.

This rearrangement joins TRBV6-2 or TRBV6-3 to TRBJ2-1; D gene unclear. Material: blood. The clonotype was recovered from a woman aged 45 to 65 with Graves' ophthalmopathy. This CDR3 is CASSYDREQFF. CDR3 bases: TGTGCCAGCAGTTACGACCGGGAGCAGTTCTTC.